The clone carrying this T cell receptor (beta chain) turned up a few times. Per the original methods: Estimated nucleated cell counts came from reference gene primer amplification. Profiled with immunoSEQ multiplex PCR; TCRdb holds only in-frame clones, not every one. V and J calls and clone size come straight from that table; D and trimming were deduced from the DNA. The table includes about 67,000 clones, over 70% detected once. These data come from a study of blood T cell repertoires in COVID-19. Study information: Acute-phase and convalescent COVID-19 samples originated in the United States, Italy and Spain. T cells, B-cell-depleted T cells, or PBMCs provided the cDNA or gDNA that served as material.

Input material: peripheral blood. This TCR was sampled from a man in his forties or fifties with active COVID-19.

CDR3 region: CAISDLPRPGRGSPLHF. The CDR3 bases are TGTGCCATCAGTGACCTTCCCCGACCAGGGCGCGGCTCACCCCTCCACTTT. The chain has TRBV10-3 and TRBJ1-6, with D perhaps matching TRBD1 (5 bases). CDR3 length: 17 amino acids. Trimming removed 3 bases from V and 10 bases from J, with 22 bases in between. Germline V gene sequence: CDR1 ENHRY, CDR2 SYGVKD.